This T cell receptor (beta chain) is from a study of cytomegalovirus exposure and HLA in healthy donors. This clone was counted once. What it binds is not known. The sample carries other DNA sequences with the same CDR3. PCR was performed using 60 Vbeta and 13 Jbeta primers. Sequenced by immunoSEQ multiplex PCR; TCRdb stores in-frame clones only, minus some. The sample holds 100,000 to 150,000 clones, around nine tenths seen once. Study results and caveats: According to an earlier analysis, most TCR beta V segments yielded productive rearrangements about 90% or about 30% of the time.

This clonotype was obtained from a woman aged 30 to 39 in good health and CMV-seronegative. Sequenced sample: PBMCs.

Here the CDR3 reads CAWSVRGELFF. The CDR3 DNA reads TGTGCCTGGAGTGTGAGAGGGGAGCTGTTTTTT. The chain employs TRBV30 and TRBJ2-2; D is unclear. Trimming shortened V by 0 bases and J by 8 bases, and 4 bases separated the two germline ends. The CDR3 has 11 residues. Per germline, CDR1 GTSNPN and CDR2 SVGIG (reference sequence).